This is a list of T cell receptor beta chains from one sample in a study of memory CD4+ T cells and cytomegalovirus serostatus. TCRdb's table, derived via immunoSEQ multiplex PCR, lists solely in-frame clones and lacks some. The table records roughly 67,000 clones, 60% to 85% of them present only once. The sample comprised memory CD4+ T cells from blood. The receptors here all came from an adult in good health and CMV-seropositive. CDR3s include the opening cysteine and the closing phenylalanine or tryptophan. A D gene is named only where the DNA matches it firmly. The listing skips clone size in some rows; elsewhere it reads once, few, many or a size class.

j_gene,v_gene,abundance,d_gene,CDR3nt,CDR3aa
TRBJ2-2,TRBV5-1,.,.,TGCGCCAGCAGCTTTTACGCGGGACAAACGAACACCGGGGAGCTGTTTTTT,CASSFYAGQTNTGELFF
TRBJ1-1,TRBV6-5,many,TRBD1,TGTGCCAGCAGTTACGTGACAGGGGGTGACACTGAAGCTTTCTTT,CASSYVTGGDTEAFF
TRBJ2-4,TRBV11-3,.,.,TGTGCCAGCAGCTTAAGTTTGGAGACCGCGGTTCAGTACTTC,CASSLSLETAVQYF
TRBJ1-6,TRBV4-1,.,.,TGCGCCAGCAGCCGCCCGAAAGGAGGGCAGCAAATTAATTCACCCCTCCACTTT,CASSRPKGGQQINSPLHF
TRBJ1-1,TRBV7-9,.,TRBD1,TGTGCCAGCCGACAGGGGGAGGGTTCGGGCACTGAAGCTTTCTTT,CASRQGEGSGTEAFF
TRBJ2-6,TRBV11-2,.,TRBD1,TGTGCCAGCAGACCCCGGGACAGGGGCCCCTCTGGGGCCAACGTCCTGACTTTC,CASRPRDRGPSGANVLTF
TRBJ1-6,TRBV28,.,.,TGTGCCAGTATAAGCCCAGCCGAGGGCTCACCCCTCCACTTT,CASISPAEGSPLHF
TRBJ2-7,TRBV9,.,.,TGTGCCAGCAGCGTAGACCCCGGGGGCACCTACGAGCAGTACTTC,CASSVDPGGTYEQYF
TRBJ2-2,TRBV7-2,.,.,TGTGCCAGCAGCCCCCCGAAACCCGGGGAGCTGTTTTTT,CASSPPKPGELFF
TRBJ2-7,TRBV7-9,.,TRBD1,TGTGCCAGCAGCTTAGCTGGTGCAGGGGGTGACGAGCAGTACTTC,CASSLAGAGGDEQYF
TRBJ2-7,TRBV7-2,.,.,TGTGCCAGCAGCCGGGACGGGACGGCGAGCTCCTACGAGCAGTACTTC,CASSRDGTASSYEQYF
TRBJ2-3,TRBV10-1,.,TRBD2,TGCGCCAGCAGTGAGTCGGGGCTAGCGGGGACCACAGATACGCAGTATTTT,CASSESGLAGTTDTQYF
TRBJ1-5,TRBV15,.,.,TGTGCCACCAGCAGAGGACTAGGCAATCAGCCCCAGCATTTT,CATSRGLGNQPQHF
TRBJ2-1,TRBV7-3,.,.,TGTGCCAGCAGTACCTACGAGGGGGAGCAGTTCTTC,CASSTYEGEQFF
TRBJ1-3,TRBV4-3,.,.,TGCGCCAGCAGCCAAACCTACAGGGAACCCTCTGGAAACACCATATATTTT,CASSQTYREPSGNTIYF
TRBJ2-1,TRBV9,.,TRBD2,TGTGCCAGCAGCACAAGCGGGAACTCCTACAATGAGCAGTTCTTC,CASSTSGNSYNEQFF
TRBJ2-1,TRBV25-1,.,TRBD2,TGTGCCAGCACCCCCACTAGCGGGAGGGCTTACAATGAGCAGTTCTTC,CASTPTSGRAYNEQFF
TRBJ2-3,TRBV19,.,.,TGTGCCAGTAGTTGGACTCCGAATACGCAGTATTTT,CASSWTPNTQYF
TRBJ2-1,TRBV29-1,few,TRBD2,TGCAGCGCATCCACGACTAGCGGGCCTCTCAATGAGCAGTTCTTC,CSASTTSGPLNEQFF
TRBJ2-2,TRBV25-1,.,TRBD1,TGTGCCAGCAGTGAGAGACCGGGACAGGGGGGCACCGGGGAGCTGTTTTTT,CASSERPGQGGTGELFF
TRBJ1-5,TRBV19,.,TRBD1,TGTGCCAGTACCACGGACAGGGATGAGCCCCAGCATTTT,CASTTDRDEPQHF
TRBJ2-7,TRBV21-1,.,.,TGTGCCAGCAGCGCCCCCGGGACTTCCTCCTACGAGCAGTACTTC,CASSAPGTSSYEQYF
TRBJ2-7,TRBV5-1,.,.,TGCGCCAGCAGCTTGATAGCCGGATCCTACGAGCAGTACTTC,CASSLIAGSYEQYF
TRBJ1-1,TRBV28,.,TRBD1,TGTGCCAGCAGTTTATTATTGTCCGGGACAGGAGAAGCTTTCTTT,CASSLLLSGTGEAFF
TRBJ2-2,TRBV13,.,.,TGTGCCAGCAGCTTATACCGAGGGTTTGTCAACACCGGGGAGCTGTTTTTT,CASSLYRGFVNTGELFF
TRBJ1-2,TRBV30,.,TRBD1,TGTGCCTGGAGGGGACAGGGGTACGGCTATGGCTACACCTTC,CAWRGQGYGYGYTF
TRBJ2-7,TRBV27,.,.,TGTGCCAGCAGTTTATCGTTGCGGTATTCCTACGAGCAGTACTTC,CASSLSLRYSYEQYF
TRBJ1-3,TRBV19,.,.,TGTGCCAGTAGTATTAGGGCTTTGAACTCTGGAAACACCATATATTTT,CASSIRALNSGNTIYF
TRBJ2-5,TRBV7-9,.,.,TGTGCCAGCAGCTTATTGGGGACAGAGACCCAGTACTTC,CASSLLGTETQYF
TRBJ2-5,TRBV5-4,once,TRBD2,TGTGCCAGCAGCCCCGGGACTAGCGGGGGGGCATGGGAGACCCAGTACTTC,CASSPGTSGGAWETQYF
TRBJ1-6,TRBV5-4,few,TRBD1,TGTGCCAGCAGCCCCTCCGGGACAGGGGATTCACCCCTCCACTTT,CASSPSGTGDSPLHF
TRBJ2-1,TRBV4-1,.,TRBD1,TGCGCCAGCAGCCAAGAAGCACAGGGGAGTAGGGATGAGCAGTTCTTC,CASSQEAQGSRDEQFF
TRBJ2-5,TRBV6-1,once,.,TGTGCCGAAGAGACCCAGTACTTC,CAEETQYF
TRBJ1-5,TRBV5-6,.,.,TGTGCCAGCAGCTTTGGGGATCGCAATCAGCCCCAGCATTTT,CASSFGDRNQPQHF
TRBJ2-4,TRBV5-1,.,TRBD1,TGCGCCAGCAGCTCGCCCGACAGGGGTCAAAACATTCAGTACTTC,CASSSPDRGQNIQYF
TRBJ2-1,TRBV28,.,TRBD2,TGTGCCAGCTTTTCCCCCGGGGGGGCCTCTCCTGAGCAGTTCTTC,CASFSPGGASPEQFF
TRBJ2-7,TRBV6-1,.,.,TGTGCCAGCAGAACAGGGGGGGTCTACGAGCAGTACTTC,CASRTGGVYEQYF
TRBJ2-6,TRBV9,.,TRBD2,TGTGCCAGCAGCGTAGGGCTGCGGGGGGACTCTGGGGCCAACGTCCTGACTTTC,CASSVGLRGDSGANVLTF
TRBJ2-3,TRBV28,.,TRBD1,TGTGCCAGCAGTTTATCCCTCGCAGGGGGTACGGGCACAGATACGCAGTATTTT,CASSLSLAGGTGTDTQYF
TRBJ2-5,TRBV15,.,.,TGTGCCACCAGCAGAGAACCGGGTTTGACCCAGTACTTC,CATSREPGLTQYF
TRBJ1-2,TRBV19,few,.,TGTGCCAGTAGTATAAGACGGAAGAACTATGGCTACACCTTC,CASSIRRKNYGYTF
TRBJ2-1,TRBV5-4,.,.,TGTGCCAGCAGCTTGGGTCGAGGAAATGAGCAGTTCTTC,CASSLGRGNEQFF
TRBJ2-7,TRBV2,many,.,TGTGCCAGCAGTCCGCAAGGCTACGAGCAGTACTTC,CASSPQGYEQYF
TRBJ1-2,TRBV4-3,once,TRBD1,TGCGCCAGCAGCCATGGGGACAGGGGAATGGGGGGCTACACCTTC,CASSHGDRGMGGYTF
TRBJ1-2,TRBV28,.,TRBD1,TGTGCCAGCAGGCTACAGGGGGCTCGGGATGGCTACACCTTC,CASRLQGARDGYTF
TRBJ2-3,TRBV25-1,.,TRBD2,TGTGCCAGCAGTGAAGGCGGGAGCGGCACAGATACGCAGTATTTT,CASSEGGSGTDTQYF
TRBJ1-1,TRBV18,.,.,TGTGCCAGCTCACCACCGATCGGAATGAACACTGAAGCTTTCTTT,CASSPPIGMNTEAFF
TRBJ1-1,TRBV28,few,.,TGTGCCAGCAGTTCAGGGCTGAACACTGAAGCTTTCTTT,CASSSGLNTEAFF
TRBJ1-1,TRBV14,few,.,TGTGCCAGCAGCCAAAACATGAACACTGAAGCTTTCTTT,CASSQNMNTEAFF
TRBJ1-4,TRBV19,.,TRBD1,TGTGCCAGTAGTGGACGACAGGGAGGAGAAAAACTGTTTTTT,CASSGRQGGEKLFF
TRBJ2-3,TRBV7-8,.,TRBD2,TGTGCCAGCAGCCCCTGGACTAGCGGGAGTATCACGCAGTATTTT,CASSPWTSGSITQYF
TRBJ2-1,TRBV19,.,.,TGTGCCAGTAGCAGGGGAGACGGGCTGGATGAGCAGTTCTTC,CASSRGDGLDEQFF
TRBJ1-2,TRBV28,few,.,TGTGCCAGCAGAAAAGGGTTGGTGAACTATGGCTACACCTTC,CASRKGLVNYGYTF
TRBJ1-2,TRBV6-5,.,.,TGTGCCAGCAGCTCCGGGACCCAAACTTATGGCTACACCTTC,CASSSGTQTYGYTF